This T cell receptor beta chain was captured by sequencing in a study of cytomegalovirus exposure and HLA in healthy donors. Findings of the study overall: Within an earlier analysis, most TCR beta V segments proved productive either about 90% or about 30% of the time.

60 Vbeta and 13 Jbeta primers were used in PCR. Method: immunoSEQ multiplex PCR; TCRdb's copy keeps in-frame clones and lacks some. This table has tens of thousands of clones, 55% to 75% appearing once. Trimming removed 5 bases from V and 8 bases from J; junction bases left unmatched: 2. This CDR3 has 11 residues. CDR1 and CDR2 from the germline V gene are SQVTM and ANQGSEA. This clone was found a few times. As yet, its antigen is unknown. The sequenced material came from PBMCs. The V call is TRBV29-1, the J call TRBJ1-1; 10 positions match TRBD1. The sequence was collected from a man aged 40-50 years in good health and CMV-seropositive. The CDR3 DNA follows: TGCAGCGTTTCGACAGGGGGCGAAGCTTTCTTT. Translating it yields CSVSTGGEAFF.